These 2 T cell receptor beta chains were all obtained from the same sample, sequenced in a study of T cells in Graves' hyperthyroidism and ophthalmopathy (dated by TCRdb to about 2019). Libraries were built with multiplex PCR. These reads were obtained on an Illumina HiSeq 2000. TCR beta CDR3 regions were amplified from RNA transcripts. A first-round RT-PCR of the TCR CDR3 used the HTBI primer set with the Qiagen OneStep RT-PCR kit. The public sequencing data were trimmed at Q25 with fastp and processed into clonotypes with MiXCR by TCRdb, which kept only in-frame beta chains. Here each entry gathers all rows of one CDR3 protein and keeps the most common genes and DNA. The sample data list 490,000 or so distinct CDR3 sequences, and 22% of these were observed just once. The ten top clones hold less than 65% of the sample. Sequencing was carried out using blood. The receptors shown here come from a woman in her seventies with Graves' ophthalmopathy.

This clonotype was recorded at least ten times. The CDR3 reads CASSIQGPGWEKLFF. In DNA, the CDR3 is TGTGCCAGCAGTATACAGGGCCCGGGATGGGAAAAACTGTTTTTT. V usage is TRBV28 and J usage is TRBJ1-4; the D gene is possibly TRBD1 (6 bases). Germline-derived CDR1 and CDR2 are MDHEN and SYDVKM. V was shortened by 5 bases and J by 8 bases, with 18 bases between the two germline ends. This CDR3 spans 15 amino acids.

The chain recombines TRBV20-1 with TRBJ2-1, with 16 bases that match TRBD2. The length of the CDR3 is 16 residues. V lost 5 bases, J lost 3 bases, and 4 bases stayed unmatched. The germline V gene encodes CDR1 DFQATT and CDR2 SNEGSKA (reference sequence). The CDR3 nucleotides read TGCAGTGCTCAGGGACTAGCGGGAGGGCGCTACAATGAGCAGTTCTTC. Protein sequence: CSAQGLAGGRYNEQFF.